One sample yielded the 20 T cell receptor beta chains listed below, sequenced in a study of tumor-infiltrating lymphocytes in primary liver carcinoma. For blood RNA, unsorted whole blood served as the source, and germline DNA was extracted too. Total RNA amounting to around 540 ng was the source from which TCR beta cDNA was made with a constant-region primer. It was through three nested multiplex PCR rounds of slightly modified ARM-PCR that TCR beta libraries arose. Use of TRBV1-TRBV30 forward primers with a C-beta reverse primer characterized the first two PCR rounds, which lasted ten to eleven cycles each. TCRdb fed the multiplex PCR reads into MiXCR, producing one record per CDR3 protein. The table includes approximately 210,000 distinct CDR3 sequences, approximately 65% detected once. Material for sequencing was peripheral blood. The receptors originated from a woman aged 55-75 years with primary liver carcinoma and hepatitis B virus infection.

As regards this clonotype: One junction end disagrees with the germline gene, perhaps due to a read error. The chain has TRBV4-2 and TRBJ2-1; 12 positions match TRBD2. Germline-derived CDR1 and CDR2 are LGHNA and YNFKEQ. The CDR3 extends over 16 amino acids. Here the CDR3 DNA reads TGTGCCAGCAGCCAAGAAGCTAGCGGGAGGGCCTCTGTGCAGCTCTTC. This codes for CASSQEASGRASVQLF.

This clonotype was found many times. The chain has TRBV6-1 and TRBJ2-3; D is uncertain. V was trimmed by 0 bases and J by 7 bases, leaving 11 bases between them. The CDR3 is 14 amino acids. Germline V gene data show CDR1 as MNHNS and CDR2 as SASEGT. DNA of the CDR3: TGTGCCAGCAGTGAAGCAGGGTTGAAAAATACGCAGTATTTT. This codes for CASSEAGLKNTQYF.

Concerning this clonotype itself: One end of the junction fails to match germline, which may point to a read error. The chain joins TRBV29-1 to TRBJ2-1; D possibly uses TRBD1 or TRBD2 (5 bases each). CDR1 and CDR2 from the germline V gene are SQVTM and ANQGSEA. There are 12 residues in the CDR3. The CDR3 DNA follows: TGCAGCGTTCCGGGACCCTACAATGAGCAACTCTTC. Residues: CSVPGPYNEQLF.

In the case of this clonotype: Its ends do not fully match the called genes, so a read error is possible. J is TRBJ2-5 and V is TRBV11-1, with 9 positions matching TRBD2. The germline V gene encodes CDR1 SGHAT and CDR2 FQDESV (reference sequence). The CDR3 totals 18 residues. The CDR3 region is CASRSLSLSGSFQETRYF. CDR3 DNA sequence: TGTGCCAGCAGATCCCTTAGTCTTAGCGGGAGCTTCCAAGAGACCCGGTACTTC.

Worth noting for this clonotype: A much larger clone sits a single nucleotide away, making a read error possible. This chain joins TRBV4-2 and TRBJ2-3; 9 bases are shared with TRBD2. This CDR3 region has 18 residues. The germline V gene encodes CDR1 LGHNA and CDR2 YNFKEQ. DNA of the CDR3: TGTGCCAGCAGCCCTACCGGGACTAGCCCGAGCCGTGCAGATACGGAGTATTTT. It specifies CASSPTGTSPSRADTEYF.

This clonotype was observed a handful of times. The chain carries TRBV6-5 and TRBJ1-2; TRBD1 matches at 7 bases. The CDR3 consists of 14 residues. Trimming removed 6 bases from V and 7 bases from J; junction bases left unmatched: 11. The germline V gene has CDR1 MNHEY and CDR2 SVGAGI. The CDR3 DNA reads TGTGCCAGCAGCACGAGGGGGCGGATCGTTGGCTACACCTTC. It codes for CASSTRGRIVGYTF.

This clonotype was seen a handful of times. This sequence joins TRBV10-3 and TRBJ2-4, with 9 bases fitting TRBD1. The CDR3 covers 13 residues. Looked up from germline, CDR1 is ENHRY and CDR2 is SYGVKD. The trim removed 4 bases at V and 7 bases at J, leaving 2 bases unmatched. CDR3 sequence reads: CAISGDRANIQYF. The CDR3 DNA sequence: TGTGCCATCAGTGGGGACAGGGCGAACATTCAGTACTTC.

This clonotype occurred a few times. This sequence joins TRBV5-4 and TRBJ1-3, with 9 nucleotides matching TRBD1. CDR1 and CDR2 (germline): SGHNT, YYREEE (reference sequence). CDR3 length: 15 amino acids. The junction had 4 bases not matched to a gene; V was cut back by 3 bases and J by 3 bases. The CDR3 spells CASSSRDRDGNTIYF. CDR3 nucleotides: TGTGCCAGCAGCTCCCGGGACAGGGATGGAAACACCATATATTTT.

Remarks on this clonotype: An end of the junction does not agree with germline; a read error may underlie this. The chain uses TRBV12-3 or TRBV12-4 and TRBJ1-1, with a possible D match to TRBD1 (5 bases). CDR3 length: 13 residues. CDR3 loop: CAGNSGPNTEAFF. CDR3 DNA sequence: TGTGCCGGCAATTCGGGGCCGAACACTGAAGCATTCTTT.

Comment on this clonotype: The CDR3 carries no conserved terminal phenylalanine or tryptophan, so it likely arises from a read error. The DNA is left out, because the CDR3 cannot be placed on it with certainty; the CDR3 is given as TCRdb lists it. The chain couples TRBV6-5 to TRBJ2-2; TRBD2 is taken as the D call from the table, unchecked against the DNA. Germline CDR1 is MNHEY and CDR2 is SVGAGI. With termini counted, the CDR3 has 14 amino acids. Here the CDR3 reads CASSRSRPTGEQFY.

This clonotype was counted a single time. This may arise from a read error, as a much more abundant clone is one base away. This chain links TRBV7-9 with TRBJ1-1; TRBD1 might be the D (5 bases). Trimming took off 7 bases at V and 4 bases at J, with 16 bases between the two ends. The CDR3 is made up of 14 amino acids. CDR1 and CDR2 from the germline V gene are SEHNR and FQNEAQ (reference sequence). CDR3 residues: CASNLVGGGTEAFF. The DNA for the CDR3 is TGTGCCAGCAACTTGGTGGGGGGTGGCACTGAAGCTTTCTTT.

This clonotype was found many times. The J gene is TRBJ2-7, the V gene TRBV4-1; D not certain. Looked up from germline, CDR1 is MGHRA and CDR2 is YSYEKL. V was pared by 2 bases and J by 0 bases, with 8 bases between. The CDR3 has 14 residues. CDR3 DNA: TGCGCCAGCAGCCAATTAAGAAGCTCCTACGAGCAGTACTTC. Translating gives CASSQLRSSYEQYF.

The V gene is TRBV11-1, the J gene TRBJ2-1; 9 bases line up with TRBD2. The CDR3 loop spans 17 amino acids. Germline CDR1 reads SGHAT; CDR2 reads FQDESV (reference sequence). After removal of 9 bases from V and 4 bases from J, the junction contained 16 bases not matched to a gene. CDR3 sequence: CASRPGLAYSTYNEQFF. CDR3 coding DNA: TGTGCCAGTAGACCAGGACTAGCGTATTCAACTTACAATGAGCAGTTCTTC.

This chain connects TRBV10-3 to TRBJ2-2; D assignment may be TRBD1 or TRBD2 (5 bases each). With 4 bases removed from V and 4 bases from J, the gap between germline ends came to 13 bases. The germline V gene encodes CDR1 ENHRY and CDR2 SYGVKD. The CDR3 length is 15 residues. The DNA for the CDR3 is TGTGCCATCAGTGGAGGCGGGCAGGGCACCGGGGAGCTGTTTTTT. Translated: CAISGGGQGTGELFF.

This sequence joins TRBV6-5 and TRBJ2-1; D uncertain. This CDR3 spans 14 amino acids. With 0 bases removed from V and 12 bases from J, the gap between germline ends came to 15 bases. Germline CDR1 is MNHEY and CDR2 is SVGAGI. The DNA of the CDR3 is TGTGCCAGCAGTTACTCGATAACTCCCCATGGGCAGTTCTTC. Protein: CASSYSITPHGQFF.

This clonotype was counted many times. CDR3 amino acids: CASSLTGDQETQYF. The CDR3 DNA is TGTGCCAGCAGCTTGACAGGGGATCAAGAGACCCAGTACTTC. V gene TRBV5-5 combines with J gene TRBJ2-5, with 7 positions matching TRBD1. V trimming: 1 base; J trimming: 2 bases; junction bases outside the gene matches: 2. Germline CDR1 SGHKS, CDR2 YYEKEE (reference sequence). The CDR3 runs to 14 residues.

As to this clonotype: At one of its ends the junction is not consistent with the germline gene, which may arise from a read error. The chain uses TRBV4-2 and TRBJ2-2; possible D gene TRBD2, 6 bases. The CDR3 extends over 16 amino acids. Germline V gene lookup returns CDR1 LGHNA and CDR2 YNFKEQ. DNA for the CDR3: TGTGCCAGCAGTCAAGAGGGCGGGGCGAGGACCGGGGAGCTGTTATTT. Encoded protein: CASSQEGGARTGELLF.

This clonotype was observed a single time. One end of the junction is discordant with germline, which a read error may explain. The chain links TRBV11-2 to TRBJ1-6; weak D call: TRBD1 (6 bases). Germline-derived CDR1 and CDR2 are SGHAT and FQNNGV. The CDR3 has 15 residues. The CDR3 here is CASSLDPGANRPPHF. CDR3 DNA: TGTGCCAGCAGCTTAGACCCGGGGGCCAATAGACCCCCCCACTTT.

This clonotype was seen a handful of times. This sequence joins TRBV5-1 and TRBJ2-7; D is uncertain. CDR1 SGHRS and CDR2 YFSETQ come from the germline V gene. There are 14 residues in the CDR3. With 1 base removed from V and 1 base from J, the gap between germline ends came to 9 bases. The CDR3 loop reads CASSLYRSSYEQYF. The DNA of the CDR3 is TGCGCCAGCAGCTTGTATAGGAGTTCCTACGAGCAGTACTTC.

In the case of this clonotype: One base away lies a much larger clone, so this may be a sequencing read error. This chain links TRBV4-1 with TRBJ1-2; D not certain. Germline lookup yields CDR1 MGHRA and CDR2 YSYEKL. The CDR3 has 13 amino acids. CDR3: CASSQRANYCYTF. CDR3 bases: TGCGCCAGCAGCCAGAGGGCTAACTATTGCTACACCTTC.